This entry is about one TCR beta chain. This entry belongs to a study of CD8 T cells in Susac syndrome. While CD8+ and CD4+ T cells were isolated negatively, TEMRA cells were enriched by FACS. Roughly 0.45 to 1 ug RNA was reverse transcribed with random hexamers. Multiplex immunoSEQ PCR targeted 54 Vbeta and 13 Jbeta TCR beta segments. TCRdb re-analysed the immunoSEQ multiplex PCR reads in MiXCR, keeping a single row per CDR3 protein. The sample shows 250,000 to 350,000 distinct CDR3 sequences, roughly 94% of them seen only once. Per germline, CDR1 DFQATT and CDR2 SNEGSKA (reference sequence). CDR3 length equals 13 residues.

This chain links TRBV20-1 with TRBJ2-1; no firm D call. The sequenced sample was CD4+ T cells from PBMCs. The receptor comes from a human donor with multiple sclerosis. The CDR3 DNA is TGCTGCAGTGCTTCCCGCTGGGACAATGAGCAGTTCTTC. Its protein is CCSASRWDNEQFF.